These 26 T cell receptor beta chains share one sample of origin, sequenced in a study of cytomegalovirus exposure and HLA in healthy donors (TCRdb year 2017). Library construction relied on the immunoSEQ multiplex PCR assay. For the multiplex PCR, a mixture combining 60 forward primers for TCR Vbeta segments and 13 reverse primers for TCR Jbeta segments was used. The table comes from immuneACCESS by way of TCRdb, which keeps in-frame sequences with V and J called. Part of the clones is missing from these tables; in studies checked, under half for an unresolved V gene and the rest for unknown reasons. The sample profile shows 170,000 or so clones; about 82% of them were found once. Clones ranked in the top ten supply 1% of the sample. What was sequenced was PBMCs. All receptors derive from a woman aged 45-59 years in good health and CMV-seropositive.

The gene calls are TRBV7-3 and TRBJ2-3, with no clear D. This CDR3 has 15 amino acids. The germline gives CDR1 SGHTA, CDR2 FQGTGA. V was trimmed by 5 bases and J by 4 bases, leaving 16 bases between them. CDR3 residues: CASSPTGFRPDTQYF. The CDR3 DNA is TGTGCCAGCAGCCCGACTGGGTTTCGACCAGATACGCAGTATTTT.

This rearrangement joins TRBV7-6 to TRBJ2-7, with 8 bases that match TRBD2. The CDR3 loop spans 13 amino acids. Unmatched junction bases numbered 2, after V lost 6 bases and J lost 1 base. In germline, CDR1 is SGHVS, CDR2 FNYEAQ. The CDR3 region is CASSLAGSYEQYF. The CDR3 nucleotides read TGTGCCAGCAGTCTAGCGGGTTCCTACGAGCAGTACTTC.

The V gene is TRBV6-5, the J gene TRBJ1-2; D is unclear. The CDR3 spans 16 residues. CDR1 and CDR2 from the germline V gene are MNHEY and SVGAGI. Trimming left V 0 bases short and J 2 bases short, with 13 bases between. CDR3 DNA: TGTGCCAGCAGTTACTCGATGATCCGAGGGAACTATGGCTACACCTTC. Amino acid sequence: CASSYSMIRGNYGYTF.

The genes are TRBV6-5 and TRBJ1-2; D uncertain. There are 15 residues in the CDR3. V was cut by 2 bases and J by 8 bases, with 18 bases left in between. Germline CDR1 is MNHEY and CDR2 is SVGAGI. Written as DNA, the CDR3 is TGTGCCAGCAGTTACGGCCCCCAAAGCCCAGGAGGCTACACCTTC. Protein product: CASSYGPQSPGGYTF.

V and J are TRBV6-6 and TRBJ2-2, with TRBD1 as a possible D gene (5 bases). CDR1 and CDR2 from the germline V gene are MNHNY and SVGAGI (reference sequence). Between the trimmed V and J ends, which lost 9 bases and 1 base, there was a span of 12 bases. This CDR3 is built from 14 residues. The CDR3 DNA sequence: TGTGCCAGTCTCCTGCAGGGGAACACCGGGGAGCTGTTTTTT. This gives the protein CASLLQGNTGELFF.

The chain is built from TRBV15 and TRBJ1-1; TRBD1 agrees at 8 bases. CDR3 length equals 17 residues. V lost 2 bases, J lost 3 bases, and 11 bases stayed unmatched. Germline loops: CDR1 LNHNV, CDR2 YYDKDF (reference sequence). CDR3: CATSRPGQAGRDTEAFF. The CDR3 DNA reads TGTGCCACCAGCAGACCGGGACAGGCAGGTAGGGACACTGAAGCTTTCTTT.

The J gene is TRBJ2-7, the V gene TRBV27; D might be TRBD2 (5 bases). The germline V and J ends were trimmed by 5 bases and 2 bases, with 13 bases remaining between them. CDR3 length: 14 amino acids. Germline CDR1 reads MNHEY; CDR2 reads SMNVEV (reference sequence). CDR3 sequence reads: CASSLGVGTYEQYF. CDR3 nucleotide sequence: TGTGCCAGCAGTCTCGGGGTAGGAACCTACGAGCAGTACTTC.

The chain recombines TRBV28 with TRBJ1-1; possible D gene TRBD1, 6 bases. Trimming cost V 4 bases and J 4 bases, with 13 bases left between them. Germline loops: CDR1 MDHEN, CDR2 SYDVKM. The CDR3 runs 14 residues. In DNA form, the CDR3 reads TGTGCCAGCAGTTCGACAGGATTGGCCACTGAAGCTTTCTTT. This codes for CASSSTGLATEAFF.

CDR3 region: CASSLSMNTEAFF. CDR3 nucleotides: TGTGCCAGCAGTTTGTCCATGAACACTGAAGCTTTCTTT. This chain links TRBV6-5 with TRBJ1-1; D is unresolved. With 4 bases removed from V and 0 bases from J, the gap between germline ends came to 6 bases. CDR1 MNHEY and CDR2 SVGAGI come from the germline V gene. CDR3 length: 13 amino acids.

This chain connects TRBV18 to TRBJ2-1; D is uncertain. V was pared by 2 bases and J by 1 base, with 15 bases between. CDR1 and CDR2 (germline): KGHSH, LQKENI. The CDR3 consists of 17 residues. In DNA form, the CDR3 reads TGTGCCAGCTCACCAGTAGTCGAACAGTGGTCCTACAATGAGCAGTTCTTC. The encoded protein is CASSPVVEQWSYNEQFF.

The gene calls are TRBV28 and TRBJ2-2, with D perhaps matching TRBD1 (6 bases). V lost 7 bases, J lost 2 bases, and 11 bases lay in between. Looked up from germline, CDR1 is MDHEN and CDR2 is SYDVKM. The CDR3 covers 14 residues. CDR3 DNA: TGTGCCAGCACTAGGACAGCTAACACCGGGGAGCTGTTTTTT. This translates into CASTRTANTGELFF.

This chain joins TRBV7-2 and TRBJ2-1, with 8 bases that match TRBD1. The V gene's germline CDR1 is SGHTA and CDR2 FQGNSA. The CDR3 consists of 15 residues. With 2 bases clipped from V and 2 bases from J, the junction kept 2 bases outside the gene matches. Here the CDR3 reads CASSLTGGTYNEQFF. The CDR3 coding sequence is TGTGCCAGCAGCTTAACAGGGGGGACCTACAATGAGCAGTTCTTC.

V is TRBV9 and J is TRBJ2-3; 8 nucleotides line up with TRBD1. The germline V gene has CDR1 SGDLS and CDR2 YYNGEE. With V trimmed by 5 bases and J by 3 bases, 2 bases remained unmatched. The CDR3 is 13 residues long. CDR3 in DNA: TGTGCCAGCAGAGGACAGGGAACAGATACGCAGTATTTT. As protein: CASRGQGTDTQYF.

The V call is TRBV15, the J call TRBJ2-7; 7 bases line up with TRBD2. Germline V gene lookup returns CDR1 LNHNV and CDR2 YYDKDF (reference sequence). V gave up 0 bases and J gave up 9 bases; unmatched junction bases: 11. CDR3 length equals 15 residues. DNA of the CDR3: TGTGCCACCAGCAGAGATTACAGCGGGGCGGCCGGGCAGTACTTC. As protein: CATSRDYSGAAGQYF.

The V call is TRBV27, the J call TRBJ1-2; 7 bases fit TRBD1. The germline CDR1 and CDR2 sequences are MNHEY and SMNVEV (reference sequence). CDR3 size: 15 residues. Unmatched junction bases numbered 8, after V lost 5 bases and J lost 2 bases. CDR3 protein: CASSPRQGRNYGYTF. The CDR3 region has the DNA TGTGCCAGCAGTCCTCGACAGGGACGGAACTATGGCTACACCTTC.

The chain links TRBV7-9 to TRBJ2-7; no definite D call. Germline values: CDR1 SEHNR, CDR2 FQNEAQ (reference sequence). The CDR3 contains 14 residues. V was pared by 9 bases and J by 1 base, with 16 bases between. The CDR3: CASLRSASSYEQYF. CDR3 nucleotides: TGTGCCAGTTTGAGGAGTGCCTCTTCCTACGAGCAGTACTTC.

This clone was seen a few times. This CDR3 is CASRATTQGATDTQYF. As DNA, the CDR3 is TGTGCCAGCAGGGCCACGACGCAGGGCGCCACAGATACGCAGTATTTT. This rearrangement joins TRBV6-6 to TRBJ2-3; D is possibly TRBD1 (5 bases). Germline V CDR1 and CDR2: MNHNY, SVGAGI (reference sequence). The CDR3 contains 16 residues. With 6 bases removed from V and 2 bases from J, the gap between germline ends came to 18 bases.

The V call is TRBV7-9, the J call TRBJ1-2; D gene uncertain. The CDR3 runs to 15 residues. Trimming shortened V by 1 base and J by 0 bases, and 9 bases separated the two germline ends. In germline, CDR1 is SEHNR, CDR2 FQNEAQ (reference sequence). The CDR3 DNA is TGTGCCAGCAGCTTAGGGGTTGGAGCTAACTATGGCTACACCTTC. Its protein is CASSLGVGANYGYTF.

CDR3 DNA: TGTGCCAGCAGCTTGCTAGCGGGGTCCTACGAGCAGTACTTC. Its protein is CASSLLAGSYEQYF. This chain connects TRBV5-8 to TRBJ2-7, with 9 bases lining up with TRBD2. V was clipped by 1 base and J by 1 base; unmatched bases: 0. The germline V gene encodes CDR1 SGHTS and CDR2 YDEGEE. The CDR3 spans 14 residues.

This clone was observed a few times. The chain recombines TRBV7-3 with TRBJ2-2; tentatively, D is TRBD2 (6 bases). CDR1 is SGHTA and CDR2 is FQGTGA in the germline V gene. V lost 2 bases, J lost 8 bases, and 21 bases lay in between. The CDR3 is 17 amino acids. The CDR3 loop reads CASSLSFGGDQAGELFF. The DNA of the CDR3 is TGTGCCAGCAGCTTATCTTTCGGGGGAGACCAAGCTGGGGAGCTGTTTTTT.

V and J are TRBV11-2 and TRBJ1-2; weak D call: TRBD1 (5 bases). Per germline, CDR1 SGHAT and CDR2 FQNNGV. The V end was cut by 0 bases, the J end by 6 bases, with 17 bases between. The CDR3 is made up of 16 amino acids. The CDR3 reads CASSLDRRGLSHGYTF. The CDR3 nucleotides read TGTGCCAGCAGCTTAGATCGTCGGGGGTTGTCCCATGGCTACACCTTC.

This clone has a handful of counts. The chain couples TRBV7-2 to TRBJ1-1; D is unresolved. CDR3 size: 13 residues. The germline gives CDR1 SGHTA, CDR2 FQGNSA. V was trimmed by 4 bases and J by 5 bases, leaving 11 bases between them. The CDR3: CASSYRGKTEAFF. CDR3 coding DNA: TGTGCCAGCAGCTATAGAGGAAAAACTGAAGCTTTCTTT.

The chain combines TRBV19 with TRBJ2-5, with 8 positions matching TRBD2. Germline V gene data show CDR1 as LNHDA and CDR2 as SQIVND (reference sequence). The length of the CDR3 is 13 residues. With 5 bases clipped from V and 5 bases from J, the junction kept 4 bases outside the gene matches. The CDR3 nucleotides are TGTGCCAGTAGTCCCGGACTAGCCGAGACCCAGTACTTC. Its translation: CASSPGLAETQYF.

This clone appeared once. One end of the junction does not line up with germline, which may come from a read error. The same CDR3 can be traced to other DNA sequences in this sample. This sequence joins TRBV6-1 and TRBJ1-2, with D hard to call. This CDR3 comprises 11 residues. Germline-derived CDR1 and CDR2 are MNHNS and SASEGT. The CDR3 loop reads CASSDSYGYTF. As DNA, the CDR3 is TGCGCCAGCAGTGATTCTTATGGCTACACCTTC.

The chain carries TRBV5-1 and TRBJ2-7; 12 bases fit TRBD2. After removal of 2 bases from V and 3 bases from J, the junction contained 3 bases not matched to a gene. The CDR3 extends over 15 amino acids. Per germline, CDR1 SGHRS and CDR2 YFSETQ. CDR3 nucleotide sequence: TGCGCCAGCAGCTTAGGACTAGCGGGGAGCTACGAGCAGTACTTC. Protein product: CASSLGLAGSYEQYF.

This clone was seen more than once but under ten times. The V gene is TRBV19, the J gene TRBJ2-7, with TRBD2 matching over 8 bases. Germline V gene sequence: CDR1 LNHDA, CDR2 SQIVND (reference sequence). The CDR3 consists of 17 residues. V lost 4 bases and J lost 3; bases outside the gene matches: 14. DNA for the CDR3: TGTGCCAGTAGTACGGGGGCCCACTTTGCGGGAGGCTACGAGCAGTACTTC. Its protein is CASSTGAHFAGGYEQYF.